Listed here are 26 T cell receptor beta chains from one sample, sequenced in a study of lymphopenia after photon versus proton radiotherapy. Clones were sequenced by immunoSEQ multiplex PCR, and TCRdb holds only the in-frame ones, with some missing. The data show over 35,000 clones, about 86% seen once. The material sequenced was peripheral blood, taken from a patient treated with proton-based radiotherapy. All receptors derive from a woman between 65 and 79 years old with pancreatic cancer. Some clones in this sample may be carry-over from other donors' samples.

The chain combines TRBV28 with TRBJ1-2, with D hard to call. Per germline, CDR1 MDHEN and CDR2 SYDVKM. V lost 6 bases to trimming and J lost 4 bases, with 15 bases between them. CDR3 length: 14 residues. The DNA of the CDR3 is TGTGCCAGCAGCCCCGGGGATGCCCCCTATGGCTACACCTTC. Its translation: CASSPGDAPYGYTF.

The chain recombines TRBV14 with TRBJ1-2; possibly TRBD1 for D (5 bases). Germline V lookup: CDR1 SGHDN, CDR2 FVKESK. The CDR3 runs to 17 residues. V dropped 2 bases and J dropped 0 bases, with 16 bases sitting between them. The CDR3 coding sequence is TGTGCCAGCAGCCAAATTGGGACCCGGAGATCTAACTATGGCTACACCTTC. Translated: CASSQIGTRRSNYGYTF. Drawing the rest from reference TRBV14 and TRBJ1-2, the complete variable domain is EAGVTQFPSHSVIEKGQTVTLRCDPISGHDNLYWYRRVMGKEIKFLLHFVKESKQDESGMPNNRFLAERTGGTYSTLKVQPAELEDSGVYFCASSQIGTRRSNYGYTFGSGTRLTVV.

The V and J genes are TRBV28 and TRBJ2-7; 13 nucleotides line up with TRBD2. V lost 6 bases to trimming and J lost 3 bases; unmatched junction nucleotides: 8. CDR1 MDHEN and CDR2 SYDVKM come from the germline V gene. CDR3 length: 16 amino acids. The CDR3 nucleotides are TGTGCCAGCAGCACCGGGACTAGCGGGATTTTCTACGAGCAGTACTTC. Translation: CASSTGTSGIFYEQYF.

The rearrangement joins TRBV9 to TRBJ1-2; D perhaps matches TRBD1 (5 bases). From germline, CDR1 is SGDLS and CDR2 YYNGEE. Trimming left V 4 bases short and J 7 bases short, with 8 bases between. The length of the CDR3 is 11 residues. The DNA of the CDR3 is TGTGCCAGCAGCTCCCAGGGTGGCTACACCTTC. Amino acid sequence: CASSSQGGYTF. Looking up the rest from reference TRBV9 and TRBJ1-2 gives the full variable domain: DSGVTQTPKHLITATGQRVTLRCSPRSGDLSVYWYQQSLDQGLQFLIQYYNGEERAKGNILERFSAQQFPDLHSELNLSSLELGDSALYFCASSSQGGYTFGSGTRLTVV.

The chain joins TRBV18 to TRBJ2-1; the D call may be TRBD1 or TRBD2 (6 bases each). This CDR3 contains 15 residues. Germline V lookup: CDR1 KGHSH, CDR2 LQKENI. V was clipped by 0 bases and J by 7 bases, with 13 bases between them. In DNA, the CDR3 is TGTGCCAGCTCACCACCGGTGGGGGGCGGGAATGAGCAGTTCTTC. It translates to CASSPPVGGGNEQFF.

The chain has TRBV28 and TRBJ2-3; maybe TRBD2 (6 bases). The CDR3 is 14 amino acids. V shed 2 bases and J shed 6 bases, with 12 bases lying between them. Germline-derived CDR1 and CDR2 are MDHEN and SYDVKM. DNA of the CDR3: TGTGCCAGCAGTTTAGGGGCTAGCGCTGATACGCAGTATTTT. Translating it yields CASSLGASADTQYF.

CDR3 amino acids: CATYSPGTSPYEQYF. CDR3 DNA sequence: TGTGCCACCTACTCCCCCGGGACTAGCCCCTACGAGCAGTACTTC. The chain employs TRBV6-1 and TRBJ2-7; 9 bases are a match to TRBD2. The CDR3 extends over 15 amino acids. Trimming removed 10 bases from V and 2 bases from J; junction bases left unmatched: 12. Germline CDR1 reads MNHNS; CDR2 reads SASEGT.

The V call is TRBV19, the J call TRBJ1-1; maybe TRBD1 (5 bases). Germline CDR1 LNHDA, CDR2 SQIVND (reference sequence). The CDR3 has 13 residues. V lost 10 bases and J lost 4, with 16 bases in between. In nucleotides, the CDR3 is TGTGCCACCCTCCCCCGACAGCGCACTGAAGCTTTCTTT. Amino acid sequence: CATLPRQRTEAFF. The whole variable domain, filled in from reference TRBV19 and TRBJ1-1, reads DGGITQSPKYLFRKEGQNVTLSCEQNLNHDAMYWYRQDPGQGLRLIYYSQIVNDFQKGDIAEGYSVSREKKESFPLTVTSAQKNPTAFYLCATLPRQRTEAFFGQGTRLTVV.

The chain uses TRBV14 and TRBJ2-4; D unclear. This CDR3 contains 13 residues. V was pared by 1 base and J by 4 bases, with 5 bases between. Per the germline V gene, CDR1 is SGHDN and CDR2 is FVKESK. The CDR3 here is CASSQGPKNIQYF. CDR3 DNA sequence: TGTGCCAGCAGCCAAGGTCCAAAAAACATTCAGTACTTC. Drawing the rest from reference TRBV14 and TRBJ2-4, the complete variable domain is EAGVTQFPSHSVIEKGQTVTLRCDPISGHDNLYWYRRVMGKEIKFLLHFVKESKQDESGMPNNRFLAERTGGTYSTLKVQPAELEDSGVYFCASSQGPKNIQYFGAGTRLSVL.

This clone was detected only once. CDR3 bases: TGTGCCAGCGGGGGGACTAGCGGTTACAATGAGCAGTTCTTC. Its translation: CASGGTSGYNEQFF. This chain connects TRBV2 to TRBJ2-1; 11 positions agree with TRBD2. V was pared by 8 bases and J by 4 bases, with 4 bases of the junction left unmatched. The CDR3 has 14 amino acids. Germline lookup yields CDR1 SNHLY and CDR2 FYNNEI.

The V gene is TRBV28, the J gene TRBJ1-2, with TRBD1 matching 7 bases. V was pared by 5 bases and J by 1 base, with 1 base of the junction left unmatched. Germline V gene lookup returns CDR1 MDHEN and CDR2 SYDVKM. The CDR3 is 13 residues long. CDR3 sequence reads: CASSRDSNYGYTF. CDR3 coding DNA: TGTGCCAGCAGTCGGGACAGTAACTATGGCTACACCTTC.

To note about this clone: In the same sample, other DNA sequences code for this CDR3. This rearrangement joins TRBV7-9 to TRBJ2-2; D gene unclear. This CDR3 is 15 amino acids long. CDR1 SEHNR and CDR2 FQNEAQ come from the germline V gene (reference sequence). V lost 1 base, J lost 0 bases, and 6 bases lay in between. Written as DNA, the CDR3 is TGTGCCAGCAGCTTAGAAGCAGCGAACACCGGGGAGCTGTTTTTT. Translating it yields CASSLEAANTGELFF.

The rearrangement uses TRBV9 and TRBJ2-3, with D hard to call. The CDR3 extends over 15 amino acids. V lost 3 bases to trimming and J lost 0 bases, with 11 bases between them. Germline V gives CDR1 SGDLS, CDR2 YYNGEE. In nucleotides, the CDR3 is TGTGCCAGCAGCGGGATAGGATCTAGCACAGATACGCAGTATTTT. Protein product: CASSGIGSSTDTQYF.

The rearrangement joins TRBV4-2 to TRBJ2-1; 11 nucleotides line up with TRBD2. J gave up 4 bases and V 2 bases, and 1 base lay outside the gene matches. The CDR3 sequence is 15 residues long. Germline V CDR1 and CDR2: LGHNA, YNFKEQ. The CDR3 region is CASSQTSGSYNEQFF. CDR3 nucleotides: TGTGCCAGCAGCCAAACTAGCGGGAGTTACAATGAGCAGTTCTTC.

The CDR3, as DNA: TGTGCCAGCAGCTGGGTTTCGGGACAGAACACTGAAGCTTTCTTT. It yields the protein CASSWVSGQNTEAFF. The chain combines TRBV11-2 with TRBJ1-1; maybe TRBD1 (6 bases). V was pared by 4 bases and J by 1 base, with 13 bases between. Germline V gene data show CDR1 as SGHAT and CDR2 as FQNNGV. This CDR3 is built from 15 residues. The full variable domain, in which reference TRBV11-2 and TRBJ1-1 provide the parts outside the CDR3, is EAGVAQSPRYKIIEKRQSVAFWCNPISGHATLYWYQQILGQGPKLLIQFQNNGVVDDSQLPKDRFSAERLKGVDSTLKIQPAKLEDSAVYLCASSWVSGQNTEAFFGQGTRLTVV.

The chain uses TRBV5-5 and TRBJ2-7; TRBD2 matches 12 bases. The germline V gene has CDR1 SGHKS and CDR2 YYEKEE (reference sequence). This CDR3 has 16 residues. Unmatched junction bases numbered 5, after V lost 1 base and J lost 3 bases. The CDR3 spells CASSLRGLAGNYEQYF. Written as DNA, the CDR3 is TGTGCCAGCAGCTTGCGTGGACTAGCGGGAAACTACGAGCAGTACTTC. The entire variable domain, with the rest obtained from reference TRBV5-5 and TRBJ2-7, is as follows: DAGVTQSPTHLIKTRGQQVTLRCSPISGHKSVSWYQQVLGQGPQFIFQYYEKEERGRGNFPDRFSARQFPNYSSELNVNALLLGDSALYLCASSLRGLAGNYEQYFGPGTRLTVT.

The chain has TRBV30 and TRBJ2-3; TRBD2 aligns across 10 bases. The CDR3 loop spans 15 amino acids. The germline V gene encodes CDR1 GTSNPN and CDR2 SVGIG (reference sequence). Trimming cost V 0 bases and J 4 bases; bases outside gene matches: 4. The chain's CDR3 is CAWSVSSGRADTQYF. In nucleotides, the CDR3 is TGTGCCTGGAGTGTATCTAGCGGGAGAGCAGATACGCAGTATTTT.

The count of this clone is one. V gene TRBV9 combines with J gene TRBJ2-1; D is possibly TRBD1 or TRBD2 (5 bases each). Germline CDR1 and CDR2: SGDLS and YYNGEE. The V end was cut by 2 bases, the J end by 0 bases, with 15 bases between. The CDR3 loop spans 17 amino acids. The CDR3 here is CASSVGEIRSSYNEQFF. The DNA of the CDR3 is TGTGCCAGCAGCGTGGGGGAGATCAGGAGCTCCTACAATGAGCAGTTCTTC. Filled out from reference TRBV9 and TRBJ2-1, the complete variable domain reads DSGVTQTPKHLITATGQRVTLRCSPRSGDLSVYWYQQSLDQGLQFLIQYYNGEERAKGNILERFSAQQFPDLHSELNLSSLELGDSALYFCASSVGEIRSSYNEQFFGPGTRLTVL.

V and J are TRBV7-9 and TRBJ2-7; D is possibly TRBD2 (6 bases). Trimming left V 5 bases short and J 1 base short, with 12 bases between. The V gene's germline CDR1 is SEHNR and CDR2 FQNEAQ (reference sequence). CDR3 length: 14 amino acids. The CDR3 is CASSPTSTSYEQYF. As DNA, the CDR3 is TGTGCCAGCAGCCCAACTAGCACTTCCTACGAGCAGTACTTC.

This clone has just one count. V and J are TRBV6-1 and TRBJ1-2, with D possibly matching TRBD1 (6 bases). The germline V gene encodes CDR1 MNHNS and CDR2 SASEGT. This CDR3 is 15 amino acids long. V was pared by 6 bases and J by 3 bases, with 17 bases between. CDR3 protein: CASSHPKQGDYGYTF. CDR3 in DNA: TGTGCCAGCAGCCATCCGAAACAGGGTGACTATGGCTACACCTTC.

V usage is TRBV4-1 and J usage is TRBJ2-7, with 10 bases fitting TRBD1. CDR1 MGHRA and CDR2 YSYEKL come from the germline V gene. J gave up 5 bases and V 4 bases, and 8 bases lay outside the gene matches. This CDR3 has 15 residues. The CDR3 spells CASSPTGTGDHEQYF. The DNA for the CDR3 is TGCGCCAGCAGCCCCACGGGGACAGGGGATCACGAGCAGTACTTC.

The chain employs TRBV10-3 and TRBJ1-2; the D gene is possibly TRBD1 (6 bases). Trimming shortened V by 1 base and J by 3 bases, and 12 bases separated the two germline ends. Germline-derived CDR1 and CDR2 are ENHRY and SYGVKD. This CDR3 spans 15 amino acids. In DNA form, the CDR3 reads TGTGCCATCAGTGAGTTGGGGGGCCGCGACTATGGCTACACCTTC. Residues: CAISELGGRDYGYTF.

The rearrangement joins TRBV5-6 to TRBJ2-6; a possible D gene is TRBD2 (5 bases). CDR3 length equals 17 residues. Trimming removed 1 base at V and 0 bases at J, with 11 bases between. Germline V gives CDR1 SGHDT, CDR2 YYEEEE. CDR3 bases: TGTGCCAGCAGCTTGTGGGAGTTCTCCTCTGGGGCCAACGTCCTGACTTTC. Amino acid sequence: CASSLWEFSSGANVLTF.

This clone was picked up one time. The V and J genes are TRBV30 and TRBJ2-1; TRBD2 might be the D (5 bases). CDR1 is GTSNPN and CDR2 is SVGIG in the germline V gene (reference sequence). Between the trimmed V and J ends, which lost 4 bases and 4 bases, there was a span of 14 bases. The CDR3 is made up of 14 amino acids. The CDR3: CAWIPTRGYNEQFF. In DNA form, the CDR3 reads TGTGCCTGGATCCCCACTAGAGGATACAATGAGCAGTTCTTC.

This rearrangement joins TRBV10-2 to TRBJ2-1; tentative D call: TRBD1 (6 bases). CDR1 is WSHSY and CDR2 is SAAADI in the germline V gene. The CDR3 has 15 residues. V lost 5 bases, J lost 9 bases, and 20 bases lay in between. Written as DNA, the CDR3 is TGCGCCAGCAGTAAACCACAGGGTAATTCCGGTGAGCAGTTCTTC. Its protein is CASSKPQGNSGEQFF.

The chain employs TRBV2 and TRBJ2-7, with 9 bases fitting TRBD2. Trimming cost V 5 bases and J 6 bases; bases outside gene matches: 5. The CDR3 runs to 13 residues. Per the germline V gene, CDR1 is SNHLY and CDR2 is FYNNEI. The CDR3 loop is CASSSGRPTEQYF. The CDR3 DNA reads as TGTGCCAGCAGTAGCGGGAGGCCCACCGAGCAGTACTTC.